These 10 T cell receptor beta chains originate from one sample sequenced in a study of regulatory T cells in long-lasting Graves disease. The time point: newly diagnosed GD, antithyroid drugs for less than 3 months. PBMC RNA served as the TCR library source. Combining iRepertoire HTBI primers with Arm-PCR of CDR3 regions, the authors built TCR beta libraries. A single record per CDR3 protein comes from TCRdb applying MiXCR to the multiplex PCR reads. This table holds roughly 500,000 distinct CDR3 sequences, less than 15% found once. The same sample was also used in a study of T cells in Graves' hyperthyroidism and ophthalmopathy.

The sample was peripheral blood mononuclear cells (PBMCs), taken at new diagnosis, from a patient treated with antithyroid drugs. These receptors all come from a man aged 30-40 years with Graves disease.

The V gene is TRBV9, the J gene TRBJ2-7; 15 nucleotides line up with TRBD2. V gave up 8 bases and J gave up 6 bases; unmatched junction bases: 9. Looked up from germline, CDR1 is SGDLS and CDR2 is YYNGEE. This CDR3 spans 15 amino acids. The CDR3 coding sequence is TGTGCCAGACCCGGGGGACTAGCGGGAGGAGCCGAGCAGTACTTC. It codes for CARPGGLAGGAEQYF.

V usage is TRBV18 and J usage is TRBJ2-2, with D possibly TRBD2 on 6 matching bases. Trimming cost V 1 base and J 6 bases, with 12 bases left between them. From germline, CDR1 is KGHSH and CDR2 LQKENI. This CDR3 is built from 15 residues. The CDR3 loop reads CASSPQGTGAGELFF. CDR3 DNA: TGTGCCAGCTCACCACAGGGGACGGGGGCCGGGGAGCTGTTTTTT.

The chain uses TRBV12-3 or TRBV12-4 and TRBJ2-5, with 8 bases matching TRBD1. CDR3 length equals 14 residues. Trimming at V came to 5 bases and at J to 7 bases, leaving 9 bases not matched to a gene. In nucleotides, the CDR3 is TGTGCCAGCAGTCCTGGACAGGGAGGAGGGACCCAGTACTTC. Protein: CASSPGQGGGTQYF.

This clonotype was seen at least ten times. CDR3 DNA sequence: TGTGCCACCCGGACTAGCGGGAGCTACAATGAGCAGTTCTTC. It yields the protein CATRTSGSYNEQFF. The chain carries TRBV12-3 or TRBV12-4 and TRBJ2-1, with 13 bases fitting TRBD2. CDR3 length equals 14 residues. The V and J ends lost 10 bases and 3 bases, in that order; junction bases with no gene match: 3.

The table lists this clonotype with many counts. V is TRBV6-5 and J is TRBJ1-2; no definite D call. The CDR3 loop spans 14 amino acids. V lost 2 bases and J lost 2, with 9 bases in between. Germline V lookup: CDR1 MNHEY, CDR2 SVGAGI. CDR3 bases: TGTGCCAGCAGTTACAGGGAATACAACTATGGCTACACCTTC. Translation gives CASSYREYNYGYTF.

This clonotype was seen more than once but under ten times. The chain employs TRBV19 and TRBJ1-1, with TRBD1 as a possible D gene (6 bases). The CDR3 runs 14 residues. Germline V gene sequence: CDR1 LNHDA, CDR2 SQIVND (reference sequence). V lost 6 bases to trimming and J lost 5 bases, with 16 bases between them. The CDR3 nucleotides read TGTGCCAGTAGGTCGGGGGGGCCTGAGACTGAAGCTTTCTTT. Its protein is CASRSGGPETEAFF.

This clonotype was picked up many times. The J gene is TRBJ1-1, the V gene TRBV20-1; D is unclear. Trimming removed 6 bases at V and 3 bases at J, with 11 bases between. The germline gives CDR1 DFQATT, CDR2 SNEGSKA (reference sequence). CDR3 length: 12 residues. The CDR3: CSAPIRDTEAFF. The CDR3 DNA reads TGCAGTGCCCCGATAAGGGACACTGAAGCTTTCTTT.

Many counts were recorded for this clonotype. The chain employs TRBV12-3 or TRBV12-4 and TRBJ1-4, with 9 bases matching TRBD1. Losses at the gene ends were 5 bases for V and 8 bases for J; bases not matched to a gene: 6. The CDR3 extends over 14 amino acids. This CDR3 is CASSRTGESEKLFF. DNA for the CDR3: TGTGCCAGCAGTAGGACAGGGGAAAGCGAAAAACTGTTTTTT.

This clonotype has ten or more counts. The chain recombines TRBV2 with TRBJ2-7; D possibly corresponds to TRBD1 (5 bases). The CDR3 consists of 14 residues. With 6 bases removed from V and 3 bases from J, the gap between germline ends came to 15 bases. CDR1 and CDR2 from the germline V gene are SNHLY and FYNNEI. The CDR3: CASRGRTPDYEQYF. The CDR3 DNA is TGTGCCAGCAGGGGTAGGACACCGGACTACGAGCAGTACTTC.

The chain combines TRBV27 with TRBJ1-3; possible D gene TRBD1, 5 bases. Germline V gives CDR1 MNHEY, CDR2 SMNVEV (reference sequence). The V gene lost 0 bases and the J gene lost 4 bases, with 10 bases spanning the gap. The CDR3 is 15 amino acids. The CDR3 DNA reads TGTGCCAGCAGTTTATCGGGGGATACCGGAAACACCATATATTTT. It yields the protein CASSLSGDTGNTIYF.